The clone carrying this TCR beta chain is a singleton in its sample. Its specificity is unknown. This entry is derived from a study of CD8 T cells in ankylosing spondylitis. The study's findings and limits: Seven or eight highly homologous variants made up a TCR beta motif, and this motif appeared characteristic of ankylosing spondylitis blood.

A single record per CDR3 protein comes from TCRdb applying MiXCR to the 5' RACE reads. This sample yields 300,000 to 350,000 distinct CDR3 sequences, of which 20% to 25% are seen a single time; roughly 4% belongs to the top ten. The CDR3 contains 16 residues. Trimming left V 0 bases short and J 0 bases short, with 13 bases between. CDR1 SGHDT and CDR2 YYEEEE come from the germline V gene. The TCR sequence derives from a female donor with ankylosing spondylitis or in good health (not recorded which). Sequences were obtained from blood, either unsorted or a sorted T cell fraction (not recorded which). The V call is TRBV5-6, the J call TRBJ2-7; D may be TRBD2 (6 bases). CDR3 DNA: TGTGCCAGCAGCTTGGACGGTATCGGGGGCTCCTACGAGCAGTACTTC. This encodes CASSLDGIGGSYEQYF.